This T cell receptor (beta chain) was recorded in a study of shared clonotypes between healthy human individuals. Some clones are missing from TCRdb's copy, which holds only in-frame ones; the method was immunoSEQ multiplex PCR. The sample lists about half a million clones; roughly 85% were seen once. Germline V gene data show CDR1 as LNHDA and CDR2 as SQIVND (reference sequence). V was pared by 4 bases and J by 3 bases, with 3 bases of the junction left unmatched. CDR3 length: 14 residues. The rearrangement joins TRBV19 to TRBJ2-7, with 10 positions matching TRBD1. Sequencing used PBMCs. The TCR comes from a woman in her thirties or forties in good health. Some clones in this sample may be carry-over from other donors' samples. The CDR3 DNA reads as TGTGCCAGTAGTAAAAGGGACAGGGGCTACGAGCAGTACTTC. Its translation is CASSKRDRGYEQYF. Full variable domain (missing parts from reference TRBV19 and TRBJ2-7): DGGITQSPKYLFRKEGQNVTLSCEQNLNHDAMYWYRQDPGQGLRLIYYSQIVNDFQKGDIAEGYSVSREKKESFPLTVTSAQKNPTAFYLCASSKRDRGYEQYFGPGTRLTVT.